One sample yielded the 2 T cell receptor beta chains listed below, sequenced in a study of cytomegalovirus exposure and HLA in healthy donors. Vbeta (60) and Jbeta (13) primers were used in the PCR. Repertoires were generated with immunoSEQ multiplex PCR, while TCRdb's copy carries only in-frame clones and drops some. The repertoire includes about 140,000 clones, more than 60% of them detected once, and about 1.8% sits in the top ten. The sample consisted of PBMCs. The receptors were gathered from a male donor in good health and CMV-seronegative.

This chain uses TRBV29-1 with TRBJ2-2; no definite D call. The CDR3 is 11 amino acids. Trimming removed 7 bases at V and 6 bases at J, with 9 bases between. CDR1 and CDR2 from the germline V gene are SQVTM and ANQGSEA. CDR3 coding DNA: TGCAGCGGGCGGTTATCCGGGGAGCTGTTTTTT. The encoded protein is CSGRLSGELFF.

The chain couples TRBV27 to TRBJ2-5; weak D call: TRBD1 (6 bases). The end of the DNA aligns better with TRBJ2-7, so the J call may be wrong. This CDR3 comprises 16 residues. Germline CDR1 MNHEY, CDR2 SMNVEV (reference sequence). Here the CDR3 reads CASSFSGLGASYEQYF. CDR3 bases: TGTGCCAGCAGTTTCAGTGGGTTGGGGGCCTCCTACGAGCAGTACTTC.